These T cell receptor beta chains were read from a single sample in a study of control samples from healthy donors and cancer patients. Sequencing used immunoSEQ multiplex PCR; TCRdb keeps in-frame clones, though not all of them. The table includes around 130,000 clones, 85% to 95% detected once. Input material: PBMCs. The source of these receptors is a middle-aged man with head and neck cancer. CDR3s include the opening cysteine and the closing phenylalanine or tryptophan. D genes are given only for firm matches. Clone size is shown for a subset of rows, as once, few, many or a class of expanded clone.

NA	TRBV6-2/TRBV6-3	NA	TRBJ2-7	TGTGCCAGCAGTTCCTTAAACTTCGGACATCTCAGGTCCCTCTACGAGCAGTACTTC	CASSSLNFGHLRSLYEQYF
NA	TRBV28	NA	TRBJ2-7	TGTGCCAGCAGTTTCGGACTAACCTACGAGCAGTACTTC	CASSFGLTYEQYF
TRBD1	TRBV5-8	once	TRBJ1-1	TGTGCCAGCAGCTTGGGGGTCGGCAGGGGGATGAACACTGAAGCTTTCTTT	CASSLGVGRGMNTEAFF
TRBD1	TRBV24-1	NA	TRBJ2-3	TGTGCCACCGGGGACAGGACAGAAAACACAGATACGCAGTATTTT	CATGDRTENTDTQYF
NA	TRBV6-2/TRBV6-3	NA	TRBJ2-2	TGTGCCAGCAGCCCGGCCGGGCGGCACGGGGAGCTGTTTTTT	CASSPAGRHGELFF
NA	TRBV6-5	NA	TRBJ1-1	TGTGCCAGCAGTTCAGAGGGTGGACGGACTGAAGCTTTCTTT	CASSSEGGRTEAFF
NA	TRBV15	once	TRBJ1-2	TGTGCCACCAGCAGAGGGGCCGCAGGACTAAACTATGGCTACACCTTC	CATSRGAAGLNYGYTF
NA	TRBV18	NA	TRBJ2-3	TGTGCCAGCTCACCAGTGTGGGACCTAACTAGCACAGATACGCAGTATTTT	CASSPVWDLTSTDTQYF
NA	TRBV7-3	NA	TRBJ2-3	TGTGCCAGCAGCCCGCGGACTCGGGATACGCAGTATTTT	CASSPRTRDTQYF
NA	TRBV5-3	NA	TRBJ2-7	TGTGCCAGAAGCAAGGATTACGAGCAGTACTTC	CARSKDYEQYF
NA	TRBV5-1	NA	TRBJ1-2	TGCGCCAGCAGCTTGGACCAGGTTAACTATGGCTACACCTTC	CASSLDQVNYGYTF
NA	TRBV28	once	TRBJ1-3	TGTGCCAGCAGTTTACGAAACACCATATATTTT	CASSLRNTIYF
NA	TRBV5-4	NA	TRBJ2-7	TGTGCCAGCAGCTGGGGGGGGCAGTACGAGCAGTACTTC	CASSWGGQYEQYF
NA	TRBV9	NA	TRBJ2-3	TGTGCCAGCAGCGTAGCCGGGACTCCCGGAGATACGCAGTATTTT	CASSVAGTPGDTQYF
TRBD2	TRBV5-1	few	TRBJ2-2	TGCGCCAGCAGCGCTACTAGCGGGGGGGCCTTGAACACCGGGGAGCTGTTTTTT	CASSATSGGALNTGELFF
TRBD1	TRBV2	NA	TRBJ2-5	TGTGCCAGCAGTGGACAGGGAAAGGGGGAGACCCAGTACTTC	CASSGQGKGETQYF
NA	TRBV11-2	once	TRBJ1-2	TGTGCCAGCAGCTTAGTAGGGGGGGGCTATGGCTACACCTTC	CASSLVGGGYGYTF
NA	TRBV19	once	TRBJ2-6	TGTGCCAGTAGTTCAGGGAACGGGGCCAACGTCCTGACTTTC	CASSSGNGANVLTF
NA	TRBV28	NA	TRBJ1-1	TGTGCCAGCAGCCTACACCAATTGAGTGGAACTGAAGCTTTCTTT	CASSLHQLSGTEAFF
TRBD1	TRBV27	NA	TRBJ1-4	TGTGCCAGCAGGACAGGGGGGGAAAAACTGTTTTTT	CASRTGGEKLFF
NA	TRBV6-6	NA	TRBJ1-1	TGTGCCAGCAGTTACACTGGCAACACTGAAGCTTTCTTT	CASSYTGNTEAFF
NA	TRBV6-5	NA	TRBJ1-1	TGTGCCAGCAGTACGGGGGGAACTGAAGCTTTCTTT	CASSTGGTEAFF
TRBD2	TRBV4-3	NA	TRBJ2-7	TGCGCCAGCAGCCAAGATAGGACTAGCGGGGTCTCCTACGAGCAGTACTTC	CASSQDRTSGVSYEQYF
NA	TRBV28	NA	TRBJ1-3	TGTGCCAGCGTGGGGGGGTTTAGCTCTGGAAACACCATATATTTT	CASVGGFSSGNTIYF